This T cell receptor beta chain appears in the sequencing data of a study of T cell changes during pregnancy in multiple sclerosis. Assay: immunoSEQ multiplex PCR; the TCRdb copy retains only in-frame clones and omits some. The table has about 68,000 clones, 90% seen once. The CDR3 loop spans 12 amino acids. Per germline, CDR1 LNHDA and CDR2 SQIVND (reference sequence). Trimming pared 5 bases from V and 6 bases from J, leaving 7 bases between. The clonotype comes from a female donor with multiple sclerosis, enrolled in a pregnancy study. The material sequenced was peripheral blood, taken in the third trimester of pregnancy. The V and J genes are TRBV19 and TRBJ2-2; D is undetermined. CDR3 nucleotide sequence: TGTGCCAGTAGTGTCTTATCCGGGGAGCTGTTTTTT. This encodes CASSVLSGELFF.